A single sample is the source of the 24 T cell receptor beta chains below, sequenced in a study of blood T cell repertoires in COVID-19. TCRdb keeps only in-frame clones here, not all; method: immunoSEQ multiplex PCR. The sample contains 120,000 or so clones, around 85% of which appear only once. The material sequenced was peripheral blood. These receptors originate from a woman between 50 and 59 years old with acute or convalescent COVID-19.

The J gene is TRBJ1-1, the V gene TRBV6-5, with D tentatively TRBD1 (6 bases). The germline V and J ends were trimmed by 10 bases and 0 bases, with 9 bases remaining between them. The CDR3 contains 12 residues. CDR1 and CDR2 from the germline V gene are MNHEY and SVGAGI. CDR3: CATGQMNTEAFF. As DNA, the CDR3 is TGTGCCACCGGACAGATGAACACTGAAGCTTTCTTT.

V usage is TRBV19 and J usage is TRBJ2-1; 8 bases align to TRBD1. V shed 3 bases and J 10 bases; nucleotides not matched to a gene: 5. This CDR3 is 13 amino acids long. From germline, CDR1 is LNHDA and CDR2 SQIVND (reference sequence). The CDR3 DNA reads TGTGCCAGTAGTATCCGACAGGGGTACGAGCAGTTCTTC. Protein sequence: CASSIRQGYEQFF.

The chain recombines TRBV6-5 with TRBJ2-3; 7 bases are shared with TRBD1. The CDR3 length is 16 residues. Germline V gene lookup returns CDR1 MNHEY and CDR2 SVGAGI. Losses at the gene ends were 2 bases for V and 4 bases for J; bases not matched to a gene: 9. CDR3 residues: CASSYNGQDQADTQYF. Here the CDR3 DNA reads TGTGCCAGCAGTTACAATGGACAGGATCAGGCAGATACGCAGTATTTT.

This chain links TRBV5-4 with TRBJ1-3; 8 nucleotides align to TRBD1. The ends lost 4 bases at V and 4 bases at J; junction bases unmatched: 16. The length of the CDR3 is 18 residues. Per germline, CDR1 SGHNT and CDR2 YYREEE (reference sequence). In DNA, the CDR3 is TGTGCCAGCAGCCACACCGACTTGGACAGGGAGAGGGGAAACACCATATATTTT. Its protein product is CASSHTDLDRERGNTIYF.

Ten or more counts support this clone. The chain has TRBV6-5 and TRBJ1-4; maybe TRBD1 (5 bases). The CDR3 length is 14 residues. Germline V gene data show CDR1 as MNHEY and CDR2 as SVGAGI. Trimming cost V 5 bases and J 7 bases, with 14 bases left between them. In DNA, the CDR3 is TGTGCCAGCAGTCAAACGCAGGGCGGTGAAAAACTGTTTTTT. Amino acids: CASSQTQGGEKLFF.

This CDR3 reads CASSQTGGITEAFF. CDR3 coding DNA: TGTGCCAGCAGCCAGACAGGGGGCATTACTGAAGCTTTCTTT. V gene TRBV9 combines with J gene TRBJ1-1, with 10 nucleotides matching TRBD1. The V gene end was trimmed by 4 bases and the J gene end by 5 bases; junction bases not matched to a gene: 5. This CDR3 is built from 14 residues. Germline CDR1 reads SGDLS; CDR2 reads YYNGEE. The variable domain in full, completed from reference TRBV9 and TRBJ1-1, reads DSGVTQTPKHLITATGQRVTLRCSPRSGDLSVYWYQQSLDQGLQFLIQYYNGEERAKGNILERFSAQQFPDLHSELNLSSLELGDSALYFCASSQTGGITEAFFGQGTRLTVV.

This clone showed up just a few times. The V and J genes are TRBV2 and TRBJ1-6; no reliable D call. Trimming shortened V by 6 bases and J by 1 base, and 4 bases separated the two germline ends. The CDR3 is 13 amino acids. Germline assignment: CDR1 SNHLY and CDR2 FYNNEI. CDR3 in amino acids: CASRRSYNSPLHF. The CDR3 DNA reads TGTGCCAGCAGGCGATCCTATAATTCACCCCTCCACTTT. Full variable domain (missing parts from reference TRBV2 and TRBJ1-6): EPEVTQTPSHQVTQMGQEVILRCVPISNHLYFYWYRQILGQKVEFLVSFYNNEISEKSEIFDDQFSVERPDGSNFTLKIRSTKLEDSAMYFCASRRSYNSPLHFGNGTRLTVT.

This sequence joins TRBV7-6 and TRBJ2-3; 7 bases fit TRBD2. The trim removed 1 base at V and 3 bases at J, leaving 4 bases unmatched. Germline loops: CDR1 SGHVS, CDR2 FNYEAQ. This CDR3 contains 15 residues. The chain's CDR3 is CASSLVGGWTDTQYF. CDR3 coding DNA: TGTGCCAGCAGCTTAGTGGGAGGGTGGACAGATACGCAGTATTTT.

The V and J genes are TRBV19 and TRBJ1-1; D gene ambiguous. Germline-derived CDR1 and CDR2 are LNHDA and SQIVND (reference sequence). The V end was cut by 5 bases, the J end by 10 bases, with 11 bases between. The CDR3 covers 11 residues. The CDR3 sequence: CASSQARGAFF. The CDR3 nucleotides read TGTGCCAGTAGTCAAGCCCGTGGAGCTTTCTTT.

V gene TRBV12-3 or TRBV12-4 combines with J gene TRBJ1-1; D is undetermined. The CDR3 totals 13 residues. The V end was cut by 6 bases, the J end by 0 bases, with 8 bases between. CDR3 protein: CASSLQMNTEAFF. The CDR3 nucleotides read TGTGCCAGCAGCTTACAGATGAACACTGAAGCTTTCTTT.

The chain combines TRBV5-1 with TRBJ1-4, with D perhaps TRBD1 (6 bases). Germline values: CDR1 SGHRS, CDR2 YFSETQ. V was pared by 5 bases and J by 3 bases, with 11 bases between. This CDR3 region has 14 residues. CDR3 loop: CASRPGVSNEKLFF. The CDR3 nucleotides are TGCGCCAGCAGGCCAGGGGTATCTAATGAAAAACTGTTTTTT. The full variable domain, completed using reference TRBV5-1 and TRBJ1-4, is KAGVTQTPRYLIKTRGQQVTLSCSPISGHRSVSWYQQTPGQGLQFLFEYFSETQRNKGNFPGRFSGRQFSNSRSEMNVSTLELGDSALYLCASRPGVSNEKLFFGSGTQLSVL.

This chain uses TRBV5-5 with TRBJ1-1; TRBD1 is a possible D gene (6 bases). Trimming left V 2 bases short and J 2 bases short, with 13 bases between. Germline V CDR1 and CDR2: SGHKS, YYEKEE (reference sequence). The CDR3 totals 15 residues. The CDR3, as DNA: TGTGCCAGCAGCTTCCAGACAGGCCTTAACACTGAAGCTTTCTTT. It yields the protein CASSFQTGLNTEAFF.

The chain links TRBV18 to TRBJ2-2; TRBD1 matches at 7 bases. Trimming at V came to 4 bases and at J to 0 bases, leaving 2 bases not matched to a gene. CDR1 and CDR2 (germline): KGHSH, LQKENI. The CDR3 sequence is 15 residues long. In DNA, the CDR3 is TGTGCCAGCTCACAGGGACAGACGAACACCGGGGAGCTGTTTTTT. It specifies CASSQGQTNTGELFF.

This chain connects TRBV27 to TRBJ2-1; weak D call: TRBD2 (5 bases). Germline CDR1 MNHEY, CDR2 SMNVEV (reference sequence). V was pared by 7 bases and J by 10 bases, with 26 bases between. CDR3 length: 16 residues. The CDR3 DNA reads as TGTGCCAGCAACAGTAGGCCCTTATCTAATCGGGGAGAGCAGTTCTTC. Its translation is CASNSRPLSNRGEQFF.

This chain connects TRBV18 to TRBJ1-5; possibly TRBD1 for D (5 bases). There are 14 residues in the CDR3. Germline V lookup: CDR1 KGHSH, CDR2 LQKENI. Trimming removed 3 bases from V and 7 bases from J, with 13 bases in between. The CDR3 DNA reads as TGTGCCAGCTCACCTCAGGGTGGAGAACAGCCCCAGCATTTT. It is translated as CASSPQGGEQPQHF.

This clone showed up just a few times. The chain carries TRBV6-4 and TRBJ1-2; TRBD1 aligns across 9 bases. The germline V gene encodes CDR1 MRHNA and CDR2 SNTAGT. The CDR3 is 13 amino acids. The ends lost 4 bases at V and 7 bases at J; junction bases unmatched: 4. CDR3 protein: CASSVTGGSGYTF. The CDR3, as DNA: TGTGCCAGCAGTGTCACAGGGGGCTCTGGCTACACCTTC.

The rearrangement uses TRBV3-1 (or the pseudogene TRBV3-2) and TRBJ1-4; no clear D. CDR3 size: 17 residues. Between the trimmed V and J ends, which lost 3 bases and 0 bases, there was a span of 14 bases. Germline CDR1 and CDR2: LGHDT and YNNKEL (reference sequence). CDR3 DNA: TGTGCCAGCAGCCATTCAGGCACAAGAGCAACTAATGAAAAACTGTTTTTT. As protein: CASSHSGTRATNEKLFF.

This chain connects TRBV5-1 to TRBJ1-2; 10 nucleotides align to TRBD1. This CDR3 spans 15 amino acids. J lost 3 bases, V lost 3 bases, and 5 bases had no gene match. The germline V gene has CDR1 SGHRS and CDR2 YFSETQ. CDR3 nucleotides: TGCGCCAGCAGCTCTACCGGGACAGGGGACTATGGCTACACCTTC. Residues: CASSSTGTGDYGYTF. The whole variable domain, filled in from reference TRBV5-1 and TRBJ1-2, reads KAGVTQTPRYLIKTRGQQVTLSCSPISGHRSVSWYQQTPGQGLQFLFEYFSETQRNKGNFPGRFSGRQFSNSRSEMNVSTLELGDSALYLCASSSTGTGDYGYTFGSGTRLTVV.

The chain has TRBV19 and TRBJ2-1; 9 bases line up with TRBD1. V shed 3 bases and J 10 bases; nucleotides not matched to a gene: 10. The CDR3 covers 15 residues. Germline V gene sequence: CDR1 LNHDA, CDR2 SQIVND (reference sequence). The CDR3, as DNA: TGTGCCAGTAGTATTCCGGGACAGGGACTACGGGAGCAGTTCTTC. Protein: CASSIPGQGLREQFF.

Worth noting for this clone: At the DNA level, this CDR3 is encoded by other sequences in the same sample as well. The rearrangement joins TRBV30 to TRBJ1-2, with 7 bases fitting TRBD1. V dropped 2 bases and J dropped 4; count of bases not matched to a gene: 4. Germline V gene lookup returns CDR1 GTSNPN and CDR2 SVGIG (reference sequence). The CDR3 loop spans 13 amino acids. The CDR3 is CAWSRQGSYGYTF. CDR3 in DNA: TGTGCCTGGAGTAGACAGGGATCCTATGGCTACACCTTC.

This clone was seen only a few times. V is TRBV11-2 and J is TRBJ1-1; D might be TRBD1 (6 bases). This CDR3 has 13 residues. V lost 8 bases, J lost 4 bases, and 14 bases lay in between. Germline CDR1 is SGHAT and CDR2 is FQNNGV. DNA of the CDR3: TGTGCCAGCGACCGGCACAGGGCCACTGAAGCTTTCTTT. It yields the protein CASDRHRATEAFF.

The chain joins TRBV5-1 to TRBJ1-2; a possible D gene is TRBD1 (5 bases). V shed 4 bases and J shed 2 bases, with 9 bases lying between them. Germline CDR1 and CDR2: SGHRS and YFSETQ. The CDR3 covers 13 residues. The CDR3: CASSLRENYGYTF. DNA of the CDR3: TGCGCCAGCAGCCTCAGGGAAAACTATGGCTACACCTTC.

The gene calls are TRBV7-8 and TRBJ1-5; weak D call: TRBD1 (6 bases). CDR1 is SGHVS and CDR2 is FQNEAQ in the germline V gene. Trimming removed 5 bases at V and 5 bases at J, with 10 bases between. The CDR3 spans 13 residues. The DNA of the CDR3 is TGTGCCAGCAGCAATAACAGGGATCAGCCCCAGCATTTT. It specifies CASSNNRDQPQHF. The whole variable domain, filled in from reference TRBV7-8 and TRBJ1-5, reads GAGVSQSPRYKVAKRGQDVALRCDPISGHVSLFWYQQALGQGPEFLTYFQNEAQLDKSGLPSDRFFAERPEGSVSTLKIQRTQQEDSAVYLCASSNNRDQPQHFGDGTRLSIL.

The gene calls are TRBV7-8 and TRBJ2-7; D is unresolved. The V and J ends lost 5 bases and 0 bases respectively, with 20 bases between them. CDR1 and CDR2 from the germline V gene are SGHVS and FQNEAQ. This CDR3 has 17 amino acids. The CDR3 DNA reads as TGTGCCAGCAGCAACGCTGATATACTGAAAAGCTCCTACGAGCAGTACTTC. The encoded protein is CASSNADILKSSYEQYF.